The 8 T cell receptor beta chains below all came from one sample that was sequenced in a study. TCRdb re-called the RT-PCR reads through MiXCR, storing one row per CDR3 protein. The table includes about 680,000 distinct CDR3 sequences, over 12% detected once. The specimen sequenced was memory CD4+ T cells from blood. The receptors derive from a female donor in good health, serving as a healthy control.

This chain uses TRBV28 with TRBJ2-7; D remains ambiguous. Trimming cost V 6 bases and J 3 bases, with 3 bases left between them. The CDR3 runs 10 residues. The germline V gene encodes CDR1 MDHEN and CDR2 SYDVKM. The CDR3 region has the DNA TGTGCCAGCAGACACTACGAGCAGTACTTC. The encoded protein is CASRHYEQYF.

This clonotype showed up many times. This chain uses TRBV7-2 with TRBJ2-2; D is possibly TRBD1 (6 bases). The CDR3 loop spans 14 amino acids. Germline V gives CDR1 SGHTA, CDR2 FQGNSA. Deletions cut 7 bases from V and 2 bases from J, with 11 bases between. CDR3 sequence: CASNWGPNTGELFF. The CDR3 DNA is TGTGCCAGCAACTGGGGGCCAAACACCGGGGAGCTGTTTTTT.

Comment on this clonotype: A much larger clone is a single base away; this may be a read error. The chain uses TRBV7-2 and TRBJ2-7, with TRBD1 matching over 7 bases. The CDR3 loop spans 13 amino acids. V gave up 5 bases and J gave up 8 bases; unmatched junction bases: 9. From germline, CDR1 is SGHTA and CDR2 FQGNSA. The DNA for the CDR3 is TGTGCCAGCAGCCTCCAACAGGGGTACAAGCAGTACTTC. It encodes CASSLQQGYKQYF.

The chain carries TRBV24-1 and TRBJ2-1; the D gene is possibly TRBD1 (6 bases). V gave up 9 bases and J gave up 2 bases, with 13 bases separating them. CDR3 length equals 14 residues. In germline, CDR1 is KGHDR, CDR2 SFDVKD. The CDR3 nucleotides read TGTGCCACCGAGGACAGCAAAACCTACAATGAGCAGTTCTTC. Protein: CATEDSKTYNEQFF.

With respect to this clonotype: One junction end does not reproduce the germline sequence, and a read error may be involved. J is TRBJ1-4 and V is TRBV5-1; no clear D gene. In germline, CDR1 is SGHRS, CDR2 YFSETQ. CDR3 length: 14 residues. The CDR3 nucleotides read TGCGCCAGCAGCCTGGAAGGTGGTGGTGAAAAACCGTTTTTT. Amino acid sequence: CASSLEGGGEKPFF. The full variable domain, rest sourced from reference TRBV5-1 and TRBJ1-4, is KAGVTQTPRYLIKTRGQQVTLSCSPISGHRSVSWYQQTPGQGLQFLFEYFSETQRNKGNFPGRFSGRQFSNSRSEMNVSTLELGDSALYLCASSLEGGGEKPFFGSGTQLSVL.

This clonotype has a count of ten or more. This sequence joins TRBV29-1 and TRBJ1-1; 12 bases map to TRBD1. Trimming at V came to 6 bases and at J to 1 base, leaving 6 bases not matched to a gene. The CDR3 is 15 amino acids. Germline CDR1 and CDR2: SQVTM and ANQGSEA. The CDR3 here is CSVGPGQGANTEAFF. In DNA form, the CDR3 reads TGCAGCGTAGGACCGGGACAGGGGGCGAACACTGAAGCTTTCTTT.

This clonotype was seen many times. The chain employs TRBV20-1 and TRBJ1-1; 7 positions agree with TRBD1. The length of the CDR3 is 13 residues. V was pared by 5 bases and J by 1 base, with 4 bases of the junction left unmatched. In germline, CDR1 is DFQATT, CDR2 SNEGSKA (reference sequence). CDR3 sequence: CSAAGDRNTEAFF. The CDR3 DNA sequence: TGCAGTGCTGCGGGGGACAGGAACACTGAAGCTTTCTTT.

The chain is built from TRBV6-6 and TRBJ2-1; TRBD1 matches at 9 bases. V dropped 6 bases and J dropped 2; count of bases not matched to a gene: 5. Germline CDR1 and CDR2: MNHNY and SVGAGI (reference sequence). CDR3 length: 15 residues. The CDR3 DNA is TGTGCCAGCAGCCCCAGGGACAGGGCCTACAATGAGCAGTTCTTC. Translation gives CASSPRDRAYNEQFF.